The 10 T cell receptor beta chains below come from one sample, sequenced in a study of shared clonotypes between healthy human individuals. Only in-frame clones appear in the TCRdb table, and some are missing; sequencing was by immunoSEQ multiplex PCR. The data show some 2,100,000 clones, about 92% seen once. Cells designated naive CD8 were CD45RO-negative and were positively selected for CCR7, with terminally differentiated effector memory CD45RA+ cells excluded. The source material was naive CD8+ T cells from PBMCs. The receptors originated from a man aged 18 to 29 in good health. Some clones in this sample may be carry-over from other donors' samples.

The chain links TRBV28 to TRBJ1-1; possibly TRBD1 for D (5 bases). The CDR3 totals 15 residues. Germline CDR1 and CDR2: MDHEN and SYDVKM. The V end lost 5 bases, the J end lost 1 base, and 14 bases lay between the germline ends. CDR3 residues: CASSPRGGRNTEAFF. CDR3 nucleotide sequence: TGTGCCAGCAGTCCCCGGGGGGGACGGAACACTGAAGCTTTCTTT.

CDR3 nucleotides: TGCGCCAGTCTAACTGCTAACCGGGGCAATGAGCAGTTCTTC. Translation: CASLTANRGNEQFF. J is TRBJ2-1 and V is TRBV5-1, with a possible D match to TRBD2 (5 bases). The length of the CDR3 is 14 residues. The germline V gene has CDR1 SGHRS and CDR2 YFSETQ. V dropped 8 bases and J dropped 6 bases, with 18 bases sitting between them.

This rearrangement joins TRBV6-5 to TRBJ2-7; 9 bases are a match to TRBD1. Germline V gene data show CDR1 as MNHEY and CDR2 as SVGAGI. V was clipped by 0 bases and J by 6 bases; unmatched bases: 3. The length of the CDR3 is 14 residues. The CDR3 region has the DNA TGTGCCAGCAGTTACTCGTCGACAGGGGGCGAGCAGTACTTC. It is translated as CASSYSSTGGEQYF.

The chain carries TRBV4-2 and TRBJ2-2; TRBD1 agrees at 8 bases. This CDR3 region has 16 residues. V dropped 1 base and J dropped 10; count of bases not matched to a gene: 11. Germline V gene lookup returns CDR1 LGHNA and CDR2 YNFKEQ. Here the CDR3 reads CASSQGGQGMGEELFF. CDR3 sequence (DNA): TGTGCCAGCAGCCAAGGTGGACAGGGAATGGGGGAGGAGCTGTTTTTT.

This clone has only a few counts. The chain is built from TRBV19 and TRBJ2-1; a weak D match, TRBD2 (6 bases). This CDR3 is built from 15 residues. Trimming removed 6 bases at V and 3 bases at J, with 15 bases between. Germline CDR1 is LNHDA and CDR2 is SQIVND (reference sequence). The CDR3 DNA follows: TGTGCCAGTAGGGTCTCTAGCGCACACTACAATGAGCAGTTCTTC. This codes for CASRVSSAHYNEQFF. Complete variable domain (other parts from reference TRBV19 and TRBJ2-1): DGGITQSPKYLFRKEGQNVTLSCEQNLNHDAMYWYRQDPGQGLRLIYYSQIVNDFQKGDIAEGYSVSREKKESFPLTVTSAQKNPTAFYLCASRVSSAHYNEQFFGPGTRLTVL.

The CDR3 sequence is CASSSPLAGEADTQYF. The DNA for the CDR3 is TGTGCCAGCAGTTCCCCACTAGCGGGAGAGGCAGATACGCAGTATTTT. This chain joins TRBV28 and TRBJ2-3; 11 bases map to TRBD2. V gave up 4 bases and J gave up 4 bases; unmatched junction bases: 7. The CDR3 contains 16 residues. Germline V gene lookup returns CDR1 MDHEN and CDR2 SYDVKM.

This sequence joins TRBV5-1 and TRBJ2-1, with 13 bases matching TRBD2. V lost 2 bases, J lost 9 bases, and 5 bases stayed unmatched. This CDR3 is built from 15 residues. Per the germline V gene, CDR1 is SGHRS and CDR2 is YFSETQ. The CDR3 spells CASSFGLAGASEQFF. The DNA for the CDR3 is TGCGCCAGCAGCTTCGGACTAGCGGGAGCAAGTGAGCAGTTCTTC.

V and J are TRBV13 and TRBJ2-1; 7 nucleotides align to TRBD2. This CDR3 is built from 14 residues. V was clipped by 4 bases and J by 8 bases; unmatched bases: 8. Germline assignment: CDR1 PRHDT and CDR2 FYEKMQ (reference sequence). CDR3 nucleotide sequence: TGTGCCAGCAGCTCAGCGGATCGGGGGGATGAGCAGTTCTTC. This codes for CASSSADRGDEQFF.

The chain employs TRBV27 and TRBJ2-3, with 7 bases matching TRBD2. The CDR3 runs to 18 residues. Germline CDR1 MNHEY, CDR2 SMNVEV (reference sequence). V shed 2 bases and J 3 bases; nucleotides not matched to a gene: 14. The CDR3 region is CASSLILGSGPATDTQYF. The CDR3 bases are TGTGCCAGCAGTTTAATTTTGGGTAGCGGGCCCGCAACAGATACGCAGTATTTT.

V usage is TRBV29-1 and J usage is TRBJ2-2; possible D gene TRBD2, 5 bases. The ends were cut back, 5 bases at V and 4 bases at J, with 11 bases in the middle. The CDR3 extends over 13 amino acids. Germline CDR1 SQVTM, CDR2 ANQGSEA. The CDR3 DNA reads TGCAGCGTTAACGACTACATCACCGGGGAGCTGTTTTTT. This gives the protein CSVNDYITGELFF.